This T cell receptor (beta chain) was identified in a study of control samples from healthy donors and cancer patients. Only in-frame clones appear in the TCRdb table, and some are missing; sequencing was by immunoSEQ multiplex PCR. This repertoire shows about 140,000 clones, roughly 94% found once; its top ten account for 10% to 15%. V gave up 4 bases and J gave up 7 bases; unmatched junction bases: 8. The CDR3 totals 15 residues. The germline V gene encodes CDR1 PRHDT and CDR2 FYEKMQ (reference sequence). This clonotype was sampled from a middle-aged man in good health. The chain recombines TRBV13 with TRBJ1-4; 8 bases are shared with TRBD1. Specimen: blood. CDR3 sequence (DNA): TGTGCCAGCAGCTGGACAGGGACTAGGGGTGAAAAACTGTTTTTT. This gives the protein CASSWTGTRGEKLFF.